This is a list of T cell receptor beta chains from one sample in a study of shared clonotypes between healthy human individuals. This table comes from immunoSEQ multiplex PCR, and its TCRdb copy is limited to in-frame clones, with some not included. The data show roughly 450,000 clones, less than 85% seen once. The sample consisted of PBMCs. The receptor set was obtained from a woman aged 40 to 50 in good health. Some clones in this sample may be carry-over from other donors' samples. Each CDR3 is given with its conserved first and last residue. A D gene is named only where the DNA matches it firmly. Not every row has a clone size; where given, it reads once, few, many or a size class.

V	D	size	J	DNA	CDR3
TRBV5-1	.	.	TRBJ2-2	TGCGCCAGCAGCTTGGCCCCGGGGACCGGGGAGCTGTTTTTT	CASSLAPGTGELFF
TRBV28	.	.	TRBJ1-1	TGTGCCTCCAAAACAGGGAACACTGAAGCTTTCTTT	CASKTGNTEAFF
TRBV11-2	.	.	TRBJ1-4	TGTGCCAGCAGCCACGACACTCTGAATGAAAAACTGTTTTTT	CASSHDTLNEKLFF
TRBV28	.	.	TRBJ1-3	TGTGCCAGCCAAACAGGGTCTGGAAACACCATATATTTT	CASQTGSGNTIYF
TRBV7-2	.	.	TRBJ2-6	TGTGCCAGCAGCTTAACTGGGCCGGGATCTGGGGCCAACGTCCTGACTTTC	CASSLTGPGSGANVLTF
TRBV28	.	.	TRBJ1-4	TGTGCCAGCAGTTTATCCGTTGTGGGGACTAATGAAAAACTGTTTTTT	CASSLSVVGTNEKLFF
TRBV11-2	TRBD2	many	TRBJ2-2	TGTGCCAGCAGCTTGGTTAGCGGGAGTAACACCGGGGAGCTGTTTTTT	CASSLVSGSNTGELFF
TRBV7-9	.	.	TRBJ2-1	TGTGCCAGCAGCTTGGGGGGCCATGAGCAGTTCTTC	CASSLGGHEQFF
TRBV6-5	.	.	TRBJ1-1	TGTGCCAGCGACGTGGGCACTGAAGCTTTCTTT	CASDVGTEAFF
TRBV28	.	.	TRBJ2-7	TGTGCCAGCATTCGAGGGGATTACGAGCAGTACTTC	CASIRGDYEQYF
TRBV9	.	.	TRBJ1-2	TGTGCCAGCAGCGTAGGAAGGGTGGAGAGCTATGGCTACACCTTC	CASSVGRVESYGYTF
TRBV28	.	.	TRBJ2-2	TGTGCCAGCAGTTTTTCTAGCACCGGGGAGCTGTTTTTT	CASSFSSTGELFF
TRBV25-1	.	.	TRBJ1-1	TGTGCCAGCAGTTCCATGGATGAGGGCACTGAAGCTTTCTTT	CASSSMDEGTEAFF
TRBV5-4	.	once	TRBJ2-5	TGTGCCAGCAGCTTGGGGCGGTCACAAGAGACCCAGTACTTC	CASSLGRSQETQYF
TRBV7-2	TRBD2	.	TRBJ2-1	TGTGCCAGCAGCCTCGGGACTAGCGGGAACTCATACAATGAGCAGTTCTTC	CASSLGTSGNSYNEQFF
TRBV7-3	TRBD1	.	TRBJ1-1	TGTGCCAGCAGCCGAACAGGGGGCGTCACTGAAGCTTTCTTT	CASSRTGGVTEAFF
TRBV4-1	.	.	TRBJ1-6	TGCGCCAGCAGCCATACATTCACCAGACGGTCCCGTAATTCACCCCTCCACTTT	CASSHTFTRRSRNSPLHF
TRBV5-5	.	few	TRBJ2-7	TGTGCCTCAAGGGTGTCATGGCCCCCGGACGAGCAGTACTTC	CASRVSWPPDEQYF
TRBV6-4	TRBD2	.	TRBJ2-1	TGTGCCAGCAGTGCGAGAGCGGGAGAAAGCAATGAGCAGTTCTTC	CASSARAGESNEQFF
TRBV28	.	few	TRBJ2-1	TGTGCCAGCAGTTTACTACACAATGAGCAGTTCTTC	CASSLLHNEQFF
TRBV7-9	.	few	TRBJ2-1	TGTGCCAGCAGCTTAGACATCTCCTACAATGAGCAGTTCTTC	CASSLDISYNEQFF
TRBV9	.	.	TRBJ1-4	TGTGCCAGCAGCGTCGCGAGGGGCGGTGATGAAAAACTGTTTTTT	CASSVARGGDEKLFF
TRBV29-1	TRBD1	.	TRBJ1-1	TGCAGCGTCCGGACAGGGGCCGACACTGAAGCTTTCTTT	CSVRTGADTEAFF
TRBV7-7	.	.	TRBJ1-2	TGTGCTAGCAGCGAAGAGTACAGGGATTCCGCGTGTAATGGCTACACCTTC	CASSEEYRDSACNGYTF
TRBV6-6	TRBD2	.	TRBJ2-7	TGTGCCAGCAGAGCCCTTGGGACTAGCGGGAGGGACGAGCAGTACTTC	CASRALGTSGRDEQYF
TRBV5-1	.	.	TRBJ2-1	TGCGCCAGCAGTCCTCAGGGACGGGGCTACAATGAGCAGTTCTTC	CASSPQGRGYNEQFF
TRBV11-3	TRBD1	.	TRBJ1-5	TGTGCCAGCAGCTTCAAAAAGGGTACAGGGGGTTTAAAGCAGCCCCAGCATTTT	CASSFKKGTGGLKQPQHF
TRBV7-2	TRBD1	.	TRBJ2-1	TGTGCCAGCAGCTTAGCGACGACAGGGGAGGTCGATGAGCAGTTCTTC	CASSLATTGEVDEQFF
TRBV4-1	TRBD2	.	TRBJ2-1	TGCGCCAGCAGCCAACCGGGGAGGCCTAGCGGGAGGTTTGAGCAGTTCTTC	CASSQPGRPSGRFEQFF
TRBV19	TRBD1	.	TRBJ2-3	TGTGCCAGTAGTAGGAGGACAGGGGGATCGACAGATACGCAGTATTTT	CASSRRTGGSTDTQYF
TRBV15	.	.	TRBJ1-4	TGTGCCACCAGCAGAGAGGGGGGAGGAGCCCCAACTAATGAAAAACTGTTTTTT	CATSREGGGAPTNEKLFF
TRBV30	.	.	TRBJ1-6	TGTGCCTGGAGGGTCTCAGGGGTGACCCTCCACTTT	CAWRVSGVTLHF
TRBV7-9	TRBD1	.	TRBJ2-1	TGTGCCAGCAGCTTAGACAGGGGATCCTACAATGAGCAGTTCTTC	CASSLDRGSYNEQFF
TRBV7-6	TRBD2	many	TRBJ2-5	TGTGCCAGCAGCAAGGGACTAGCGGGAGGATCCCAAGAGACCCAGTACTTC	CASSKGLAGGSQETQYF
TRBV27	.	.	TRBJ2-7	TGTGCCAGCAGTCCCTGGGGGGCAGCCGGCCACGAGCAGTACTTC	CASSPWGAAGHEQYF
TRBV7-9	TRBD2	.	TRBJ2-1	TGTGCCAGCAGCTCCTTGACTAGCGGGAGGGTCAATGAGCAGTTCTTC	CASSSLTSGRVNEQFF
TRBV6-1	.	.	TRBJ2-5	TGTGCCAGCAGTGATATCCAAGAGACCCAGTACTTC	CASSDIQETQYF
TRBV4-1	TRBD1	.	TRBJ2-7	TGCGCCAGCAGCCAAAGGCGGGGACAGGGTGGGGACGAGCAGTACTTC	CASSQRRGQGGDEQYF
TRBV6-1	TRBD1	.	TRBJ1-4	TGTGCCAGCAGTCCCAGGGGGTCAGATGAAAAACTGTTTTTT	CASSPRGSDEKLFF
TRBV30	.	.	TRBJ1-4	TGTGCCTGGAGTGTCGGGTCACCAGAAAAACTGTTTTTT	CAWSVGSPEKLFF
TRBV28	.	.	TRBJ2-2	TGTGCCATCAGTGAACCTGTTTTT	CAISEPVF
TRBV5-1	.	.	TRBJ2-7	TGCGCCAGCAGCTTAGTAGGCGGCTCCTACGAGCAGTACTTC	CASSLVGGSYEQYF
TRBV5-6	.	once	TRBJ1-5	TGTGCCAGCAGCTTGAGGGCCAATCAGCCCCAGCATTTT	CASSLRANQPQHF
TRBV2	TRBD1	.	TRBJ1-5	TGTGCCAGCAACCCGCGATGGGGGACAGGCGCTGATCAGCCCCAGCATTTT	CASNPRWGTGADQPQHF
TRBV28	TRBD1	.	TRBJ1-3	TGTGCCAGCAGGGACCTCGGGACAGACCTAAACACCATATATTTT	CASRDLGTDLNTIYF
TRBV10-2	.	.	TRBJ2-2	TGCGCCAGCAGTGAGGGACACCTACTAAACACCGGGGAGCTGTTTTTT	CASSEGHLLNTGELFF
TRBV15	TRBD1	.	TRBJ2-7	TGTGCCACCAGCAGGGGATGGGACAGTCTCTACGAGCAGTACTTC	CATSRGWDSLYEQYF
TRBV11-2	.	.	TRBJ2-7	TGTGCCAGCAGGCTTATCACCAGCCGAGGGGGTGAGCAGTACTTC	CASRLITSRGGEQYF
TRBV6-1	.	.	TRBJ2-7	TGTGCCAGCAGTGAAGCGGGCAACTCCTACGAGCAGTACTTC	CASSEAGNSYEQYF
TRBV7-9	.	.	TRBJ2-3	TGTGCCAGCAGCCCCCAAGGGGGGACTAACACAGATACGCAGTATTTT	CASSPQGGTNTDTQYF
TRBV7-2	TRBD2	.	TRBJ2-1	TGTGCCAGCACCCTTAGCTGGCGGGAGGGCCGTTCGTTCTTC	CASTLSWREGRSFF